This T cell receptor beta chain was captured in a study of identical twins. A universal primer site was created by template switching, with the cDNA bearing unique molecular identifiers. Each CDR3 protein is one row after TCRdb ran MiXCR on the 5' RACE reads. The sample records approximately 220,000 distinct CDR3 sequences, about 7.5% being singletons. This clonotype was observed a handful of times. The same sample was also studied in work on yellow fever vaccine responses in identical twins.

This sequence was found in a woman aged 18-35 years in good health. Sequenced input: memory (CD45RO+) T cells sorted from blood.

CDR3: CASRGGLATGELFF. In DNA, the CDR3 is TGTGCCAGCAGAGGAGGCCTAGCGACCGGGGAGCTGTTTTTT. The rearrangement uses TRBV6-4 and TRBJ2-2; TRBD2 is a possible D gene (6 bases). V was trimmed by 6 bases and J by 5 bases, leaving 13 bases between them. Germline CDR1 is MRHNA and CDR2 is SNTAGT. The CDR3 loop spans 14 amino acids.